This T cell receptor beta chain was sequenced during a study of cytomegalovirus exposure and HLA in healthy donors. Primers for the PCR totalled 60 Vbeta and 13 Jbeta. TCRdb's table, derived via immunoSEQ multiplex PCR, lists solely in-frame clones and lacks some. Its clone listing holds some 56,000 clones. Study outcomes and limitations: As a later analysis revealed, the rate of TCR association differed by HLA locus, with DRB1 most and HLA-C fewest.

Concerning this clone itself: Its antigen is still unknown.

Sequenced sample: PBMCs. This TCR was recovered from a woman younger than 45 in good health and CMV-seropositive.

The CDR3 DNA reads TGCAGCTTGAGACTAGCGGGAGTCACAGATACGCAGTATTTT. This gives the protein CSLRLAGVTDTQYF. The rearrangement joins TRBV29-1 to TRBJ2-3; 12 nucleotides line up with TRBD2. The germline V gene has CDR1 SQVTM and CDR2 ANQGSEA. The CDR3 totals 14 residues. J gave up 2 bases and V 8 bases, and 5 bases lay outside the gene matches.